A selection of T cell receptor beta chains follows, all from one sample in a study of low-dose radiotherapy and immunotherapy resistance in tumors. TCRdb used MiXCR to reprocess the reads, holding one entry per CDR3 protein. The table shows more than 70,000 distinct CDR3 sequences, with more than 20% occurring only once. The material was PBMCs, obtained after low-dose radiotherapy plus immunotherapy. These receptors all come from a female donor with ovarian cancer. CDR3s leave out the opening cysteine and the closing phenylalanine or tryptophan. Clone size appears in some rows only: once, few, many, or a class for an expanded clone.

>once|TRBV11-3|TRBJ2-7
ASSLVGYEQY
>many|TRBV2|TRBJ1-1
ASSEMRQGNYFRTEAF
>many|TRBV7-2|TRBJ2-7
ASSLSGPAEQY
>many|TRBV12-3/TRBV12-4|TRBJ2-5
ASMAPEETQY
>many|TRBV5-1|TRBJ1-2
ASSLDMAANYGYT
>many|TRBV14|TRBJ2-7
ASSQVHTGGEQY
>many|TRBV6-2/TRBV6-3|TRBJ1-2
ASSYGVWFRPGSNYGYT
>many|TRBV15|TRBJ2-3
ATSRNPGHGTDTQY
>once|TRBV6-8|TRBJ2-2
ASSEGFTGELF
>NA|TRBV20-1|TRBJ2-5
SASAGDGETQY
>many|TRBV4-2|TRBJ1-4
ASSPYFTGATGNEKLF
>many|TRBV7-2|TRBJ2-7
ASSLSQSSYEQY
>NA|TRBV4-3|TRBJ2-1
ASSQDLLAGEGEQF
>many|TRBV19|TRBJ2-2
ASSIGQANTGELF
>NA|TRBV20-1|TRBJ1-1
SAVRLAGGVNTEAF
>few|TRBV30|TRBJ2-3
AWSLGHSTDTQY
>NA|TRBV2|TRBJ1-5
ASSEWKGGNQPQH
>many|TRBV7-8|TRBJ1-1
ASSARRQGEAF
>many|TRBV7-6|TRBJ2-5
ASSLALGETQY
>many|TRBV20-1|TRBJ1-1
SAVSDIALNTEAF
>many|TRBV20-1|TRBJ2-1
SAITSGGNEQF
>many|TRBV7-7|TRBJ1-1
ASGYSLNTEAF
>many|TRBV3-1|TRBJ2-2
ASNRQGDTGELF
>many|TRBV5-3|TRBJ2-3
ASSNPGLAGARTDTQY
>many|TRBV6-6|TRBJ2-1
ASSFFSSRGWDEQF
>NA|TRBV21-1|TRBJ2-7
ASTNQTSMYLCATSDRLYEQY
>few|TRBV6-2/TRBV6-3|TRBJ2-5
ASSQGQGLETQY
>NA|TRBV25-1|TRBJ1-2
ASSLGTNYGYT
>NA|TRBV5-1|TRBJ2-3
ASSLVQSSTDTQY
>many|TRBV24-1|TRBJ2-3
ATSGVLSSDTQY
>many|TRBV6-2/TRBV6-3|TRBJ1-5
ASSYVGQTSNQPQH
>once|TRBV4-1|TRBJ2-5
ASSQRLRQGETQY
>many|TRBV14|TRBJ2-3
ASSTGQFTDTQY
>NA|TRBV30|TRBJ1-2
AWMGHIYGYT
>many|TRBV6-2/TRBV6-3|TRBJ2-2
ASSTSSGTQGFRELF
>many|TRBV6-2/TRBV6-3|TRBJ2-2
ASTFSRGSGELF
>few|TRBV25-1|TRBJ2-4
ASSEPGTQNIQY
>many|TRBV6-2/TRBV6-3|TRBJ2-3
ASSYPPGALYPDTQY
>many|TRBV5-1|TRBJ1-4
ASSLLMSNEKLF
>many|TRBV11-3|TRBJ2-7
ASSLTSGSYEQY
>many|TRBV5-1|TRBJ2-5
ASSVSGRAIETQY
>many|TRBV28|TRBJ1-1
ASSPPGRPVNTEAF
>many|TRBV27|TRBJ2-1
ASSPAGTYHEQF
>many|TRBV7-3|TRBJ1-4
ASSLSPRGMGEKLF
>many|TRBV19|TRBJ2-1
ASGTSGISEQF
>many|TRBV19|TRBJ1-2
ASNPAEGRYYGYT
>NA|TRBV5-1|TRBJ1-1
ASSWALNTEAF
>many|TRBV5-1|TRBJ2-1
ASSGGLGDNEQF
>many|TRBV6-2/TRBV6-3|TRBJ2-1
ASSWGRAQADEQF
>NA|TRBV7-6|TRBJ2-7
ASSPGLASYEQY
>NA|TRBV28|TRBJ1-5
ASRPLPQGLSSGNQPQH
>many|TRBV28|TRBJ1-3
ASSNRLGGLGNTIY
>few|TRBV5-1|TRBJ2-7
ASSLPGTGGSYEQY
>many|TRBV29-1|TRBJ2-5
SVVGRGNQETQY
>NA|TRBV20-1|TRBJ2-2
SAQPERNTGELF